This TCR beta chain was recorded in a study of molecular identifiers for immune sequencing clone quantification. V shed 4 bases and J shed 4 bases, with 15 bases lying between them. This CDR3 is 15 amino acids long. Germline values: CDR1 SEHNR, CDR2 FQNEAQ (reference sequence). As concerns this clonotype: Its antigen is currently unknown. One base away lies a much larger clone, so this may be a sequencing read error.

From roughly 20,000 to 1,000,000 sorted cells, naive CD8 libraries were generated with 10%, 30% or 50% RNA. CD8+CD4-CCR7+CD45RA+ sorting gave the naive CD8 T cells. Bulk TCR libraries used previously described methods and listed TCR primers. In TCRdb, the PCR reads were re-called with MiXCR into one record per CDR3 protein. The data contain some 320,000 distinct CDR3 sequences, about 20% of them singletons. Findings and limits, study-wide: Clonotypes surpassing 20 RNA copies contained over 97% of effector molecules, versus under 1% in naive cells.

The source of this sequence is a human donor in good health. Some libraries in this study had Jurkat cell RNA spiked in. Sequenced: naive CD8+ T cells from blood, with Jurkat cell RNA spiked in. As for subset: FACS-sorted CD8+CD4-CCR7+CD45RA+ naive T cells. The chain uses TRBV7-9 and TRBJ2-3, with TRBD1 as a possible D gene (5 bases). CDR3 residues: CASSSLRGYADTQYF. The CDR3 DNA sequence: TGTGCCAGCAGCTCCCTTAGGGGCTACGCAGATACGCAGTATTTT.